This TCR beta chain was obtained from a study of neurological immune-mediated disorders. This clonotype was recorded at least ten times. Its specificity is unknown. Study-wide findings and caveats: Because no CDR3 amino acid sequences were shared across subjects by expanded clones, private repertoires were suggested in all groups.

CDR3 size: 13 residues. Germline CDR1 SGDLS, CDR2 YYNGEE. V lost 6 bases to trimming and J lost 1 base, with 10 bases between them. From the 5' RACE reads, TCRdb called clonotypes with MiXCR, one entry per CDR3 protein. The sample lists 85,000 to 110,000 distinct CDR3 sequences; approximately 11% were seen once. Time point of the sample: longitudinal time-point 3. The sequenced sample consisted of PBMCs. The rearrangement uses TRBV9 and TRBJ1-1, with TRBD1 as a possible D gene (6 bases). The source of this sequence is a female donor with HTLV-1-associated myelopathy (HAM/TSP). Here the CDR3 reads CASNKQGNTEAFF. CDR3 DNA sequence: TGTGCCAGCAACAAACAGGGGAACACTGAAGCTTTCTTT.